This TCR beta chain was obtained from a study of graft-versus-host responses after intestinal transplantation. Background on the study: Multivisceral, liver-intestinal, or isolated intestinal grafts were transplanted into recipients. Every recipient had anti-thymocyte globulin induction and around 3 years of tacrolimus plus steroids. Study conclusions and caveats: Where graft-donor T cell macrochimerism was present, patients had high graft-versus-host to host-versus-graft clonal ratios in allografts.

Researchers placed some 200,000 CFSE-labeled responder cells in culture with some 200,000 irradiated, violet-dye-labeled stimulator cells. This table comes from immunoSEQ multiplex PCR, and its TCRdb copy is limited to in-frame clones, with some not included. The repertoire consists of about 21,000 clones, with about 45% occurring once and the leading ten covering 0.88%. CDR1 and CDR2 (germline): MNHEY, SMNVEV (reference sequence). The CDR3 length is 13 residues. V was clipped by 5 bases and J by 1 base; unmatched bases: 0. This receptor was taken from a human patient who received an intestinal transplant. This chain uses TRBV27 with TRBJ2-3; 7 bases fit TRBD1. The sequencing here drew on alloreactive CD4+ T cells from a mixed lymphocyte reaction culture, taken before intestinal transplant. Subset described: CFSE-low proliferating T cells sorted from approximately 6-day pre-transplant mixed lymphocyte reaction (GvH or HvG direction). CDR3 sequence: CASSGQGTDTQYF. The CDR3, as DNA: TGTGCCAGCAGTGGACAGGGCACAGATACGCAGTATTTT.